This T cell receptor (beta chain) was observed in a study of cytomegalovirus exposure and HLA in healthy donors. The study, taken as a whole, reports: What a later analysis showed was that several of the most significant clusters appeared linked to common viral pathogens. In a later analysis, 16,951 TCR beta sequences were associated with HLA alleles at 0.05 false discovery rate. Sequencing artifact likely explains a cluster of highly shared sequence variants.

The PCR had 60 Vbeta and 13 Jbeta primers. Using immunoSEQ multiplex PCR, the repertoire was profiled, and TCRdb retains in-frame clones only, with some absent. This table has around 83,000 clones, just under 80% appearing once. For this clone: The antigen is undetermined.

This CDR3 region has 14 residues. V dropped 5 bases and J dropped 2; count of bases not matched to a gene: 1. Germline CDR1 reads LNHDA; CDR2 reads SQIVND (reference sequence). V usage is TRBV19 and J usage is TRBJ2-7; 12 bases fit TRBD2. This clonotype was obtained from a male donor in good health and CMV-seropositive. Input material: PBMCs. CDR3 DNA: TGTGCCAGTAGTTGGACTAGCGGGACCTACGAGCAGTACTTC. It yields the protein CASSWTSGTYEQYF.